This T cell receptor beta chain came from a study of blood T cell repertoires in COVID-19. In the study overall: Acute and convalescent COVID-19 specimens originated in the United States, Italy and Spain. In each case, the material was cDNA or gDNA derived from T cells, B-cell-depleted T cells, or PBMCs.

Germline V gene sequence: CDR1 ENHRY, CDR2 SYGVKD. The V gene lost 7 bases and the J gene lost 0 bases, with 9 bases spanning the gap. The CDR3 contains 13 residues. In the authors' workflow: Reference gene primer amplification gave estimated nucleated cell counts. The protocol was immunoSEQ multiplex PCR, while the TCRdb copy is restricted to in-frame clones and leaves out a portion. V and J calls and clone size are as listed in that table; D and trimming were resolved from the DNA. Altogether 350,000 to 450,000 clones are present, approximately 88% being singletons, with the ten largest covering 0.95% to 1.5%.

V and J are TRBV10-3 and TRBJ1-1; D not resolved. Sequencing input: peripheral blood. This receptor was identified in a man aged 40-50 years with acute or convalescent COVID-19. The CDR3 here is CAIKQYLNTEAFF. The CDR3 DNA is TGTGCCATCAAACAGTATTTGAACACTGAAGCTTTCTTT.